The clone carrying this T cell receptor (beta chain) has a handful of counts. The same CDR3 also results from other DNA sequences found in this sample. The source of the sample is a study of shared clonotypes between healthy human individuals. Naive CD8 cells comprised CD45RO-negative, CCR7-positively selected cells, excluding terminally differentiated effector memory CD45RA+ cells. V was trimmed by 2 bases and J by 3 bases, leaving 8 bases between them. The germline V gene encodes CDR1 MNHEY and CDR2 SMNVEV (reference sequence). This CDR3 comprises 13 residues. The table came from immunoSEQ multiplex PCR; TCRdb's copy has only in-frame clones and leaves some out. This sample has about 1.9 million clones; roughly 93% occur once, and the top ten carry 1.5% to 2%.

The V and J genes are TRBV27 and TRBJ2-7; perhaps TRBD1 as D (6 bases). The sample comprised naive CD8+ T cells from PBMCs. The TCR comes from a man aged 18 to 30 in good health. Some clones in this sample may be carry-over from other donors' samples. The DNA of the CDR3 is TGTGCCAGCAGTTTAGGGGGCAGCTACGAGCAGTACTTC. As protein: CASSLGGSYEQYF.